The 19 T cell receptor beta chains listed next were all sequenced from one sample in a study of T-cell reconstitution after alpha-beta-depleted transplantation in children. This sample's TCRbeta library carried unique molecular identifier barcodes. TCRdb called the PCR reads again in MiXCR, with one record for every CDR3 protein. In the table there are about 400,000 distinct CDR3 sequences, roughly 22% of which are singletons. Sample: PBMCs from the stem cell graft donor, taken from the stem cell graft. These receptors came from a human donor who donated a stem cell graft to a child with acute myeloid leukemia.

Comment on this clonotype: Germline and junction disagree at one end, which may indicate a read error. The chain couples TRBV28 to TRBJ1-3; 7 bases map to TRBD1. There are 15 residues in the CDR3. Germline CDR1 MDHEN, CDR2 SYDVKM. CDR3 sequence: CASRSPTGSGNPIYF. In DNA, the CDR3 is TGTGCCAGCAGATCCCCGACAGGGAGTGGAAACCCCATATATTTT.

CDR3 sequence (DNA): TGTGCCAGCACCCCTTGGGCCGGGGCAGATACGCAGTATTTT. It is translated as CASTPWAGADTQYF. The rearrangement uses TRBV7-9 and TRBJ2-3; a possible D gene is TRBD2 (5 bases). Per germline, CDR1 SEHNR and CDR2 FQNEAQ (reference sequence). The ends were cut back, 7 bases at V and 4 bases at J, with 15 bases in the middle. The CDR3 is 14 residues long.

This clonotype was observed a few times. The chain combines TRBV5-1 with TRBJ1-2; maybe TRBD1 (6 bases). This CDR3 is 15 amino acids long. V lost 0 bases to trimming and J lost 4 bases, with 13 bases between them. The germline V gene encodes CDR1 SGHRS and CDR2 YFSETQ. As DNA, the CDR3 is TGCGCCAGCAGCTTGGACGGCTCAGGGGCCTATGGCTACACCTTC. This gives the protein CASSLDGSGAYGYTF.

This clonotype came up a few times. This chain joins TRBV5-1 and TRBJ2-7; D not resolved. The germline V and J ends were trimmed by 4 bases and 0 bases, with 14 bases remaining between them. This CDR3 contains 15 residues. CDR1 and CDR2 (germline): SGHRS, YFSETQ. CDR3 residues: CASSPTLGNSYEQYF. As DNA, the CDR3 is TGCGCCAGCAGCCCAACACTCGGAAACTCCTACGAGCAGTACTTC. Variable domain in full (rest from reference TRBV5-1 and TRBJ2-7): KAGVTQTPRYLIKTRGQQVTLSCSPISGHRSVSWYQQTPGQGLQFLFEYFSETQRNKGNFPGRFSGRQFSNSRSEMNVSTLELGDSALYLCASSPTLGNSYEQYFGPGTRLTVT.

This clonotype has just a few counts. This sequence joins TRBV20-1 and TRBJ2-7; perhaps TRBD2 as D (6 bases). The CDR3 is 13 residues long. Trimming removed 2 bases from V and 2 bases from J, with 10 bases in between. CDR1 is DFQATT and CDR2 is SNEGSKA in the germline V gene (reference sequence). CDR3 residues: CSARIGGTYEQYF. The DNA of the CDR3 is TGCAGTGCTAGAATCGGGGGAACCTACGAGCAGTACTTC.

The V and J genes are TRBV5-1 and TRBJ1-2; a weak D match, TRBD1 (5 bases). The germline V and J ends were trimmed by 1 base and 1 base, with 11 bases remaining between them. The germline V gene encodes CDR1 SGHRS and CDR2 YFSETQ. The CDR3 contains 15 residues. CDR3 amino acids: CASSLRGGDNYGYTF. In DNA, the CDR3 is TGCGCCAGCAGCTTGCGGGGGGGTGATAACTATGGCTACACCTTC.

This clonotype has just a few counts. V is TRBV29-1 and J is TRBJ2-1, with 9 bases that match TRBD1. Trimming removed 6 bases from V and 0 bases from J; junction bases left unmatched: 3. This CDR3 comprises 14 residues. Germline values: CDR1 SQVTM, CDR2 ANQGSEA. The chain's CDR3 is CSVDRGSSYNEQFF. CDR3 coding DNA: TGCAGCGTAGACAGGGGGAGCTCCTACAATGAGCAGTTCTTC.

This clonotype was recorded at least ten times. The rearrangement joins TRBV20-1 to TRBJ2-5; 12 bases agree with TRBD1. The ends lost 5 bases at V and 5 bases at J; junction bases unmatched: 6. This CDR3 spans 14 amino acids. Germline values: CDR1 DFQATT, CDR2 SNEGSKA (reference sequence). The CDR3 DNA sequence: TGCAGTGCTGCCCGAGGGACAGGGGGCGAGACCCAGTACTTC. It codes for CSAARGTGGETQYF.

The gene calls are TRBV28 and TRBJ2-4; D remains ambiguous. In germline, CDR1 is MDHEN, CDR2 SYDVKM. V gave up 2 bases and J gave up 6 bases, with 14 bases separating them. The CDR3 is made up of 15 amino acids. Here the CDR3 reads CASSLASGGINIQYF. The CDR3 DNA reads as TGTGCCAGCAGTTTAGCATCGGGTGGCATAAACATTCAGTACTTC.

The sample holds many counts of this clonotype. Germline is not matched at one junction end, which may reflect a read error. The rearrangement links TRBV29-1 to TRBJ2-2, with 9 nucleotides matching TRBD2. There are 14 residues in the CDR3. CDR1 and CDR2 (germline): SQVTM, ANQGSEA. The CDR3 DNA is TGCAGCGTGTCAGTAGCGGGAGTCCCCGGGGATCTGTTTTTT. Translated, it gives CSVSVAGVPGDLFF.

The chain couples TRBV28 to TRBJ2-7; 9 nucleotides match TRBD2. This CDR3 spans 13 amino acids. Germline V gene data show CDR1 as MDHEN and CDR2 as SYDVKM. Trimming took 4 bases from V and 7 from J; bases not matched to a gene: 5. The CDR3 DNA reads as TGTGCCAGCAGTTATGCGGGAGGGCCGGAGCAGTACTTC. This encodes CASSYAGGPEQYF. Full variable domain (rest looked up from reference TRBV28 and TRBJ2-7): DVKVTQSSRYLVKRTGEKVFLECVQDMDHENMFWYRQDPGLGLRLIYFSYDVKMKEKGDIPEGYSVSREKKERFSLILESASTNQTSMYLCASSYAGGPEQYFGPGTRLTVT.

The chain is built from TRBV5-1 and TRBJ2-6; D is unresolved. The CDR3 runs to 18 residues. The germline CDR1 and CDR2 sequences are SGHRS and YFSETQ. Trimming took off 1 base at V and 0 bases at J, with 14 bases between the two ends. In nucleotides, the CDR3 is TGCGCCAGCAGCTTGTTCGCAGGAAGAGACTCTGGGGCCAACGTCCTGACTTTC. Encoded protein: CASSLFAGRDSGANVLTF.

This chain uses TRBV5-5 with TRBJ2-7; 11 nucleotides align to TRBD2. The CDR3 sequence is 17 residues long. After removal of 3 bases from V and 0 bases from J, the junction contained 8 bases not matched to a gene. The germline V gene has CDR1 SGHKS and CDR2 YYEKEE (reference sequence). This chain's CDR3 is CASSSTSSGRSSYEQYF. CDR3 nucleotides: TGTGCCAGCAGCTCGACCTCTAGCGGGAGGAGCTCCTACGAGCAGTACTTC.

The chain couples TRBV7-9 to TRBJ2-7; D not certain. The length of the CDR3 is 13 residues. Per germline, CDR1 SEHNR and CDR2 FQNEAQ (reference sequence). The ends were cut back, 1 base at V and 5 bases at J, with 9 bases in the middle. The CDR3 sequence is CASSLGALDEQYF. As DNA, the CDR3 is TGTGCCAGCAGCTTAGGGGCTCTGGACGAGCAGTACTTC.

This chain connects TRBV7-6 to TRBJ2-7, with TRBD2 as a possible D gene (6 bases). CDR3 length equals 14 residues. Germline assignment: CDR1 SGHVS and CDR2 FNYEAQ. With 3 bases removed from V and 6 bases from J, the gap between germline ends came to 15 bases. CDR3 nucleotides: TGTGCCAGCAGCTTTGACGGGAGTTTCGCCGAGCAGTACTTC. It yields the protein CASSFDGSFAEQYF.

The rearrangement uses TRBV4-1 and TRBJ2-7; tentative D call: TRBD2 (5 bases). This CDR3 region has 15 residues. The germline CDR1 and CDR2 sequences are MGHRA and YSYEKL. V lost 5 bases and J 6 bases, leaving 20 bases between the germline ends. For the CDR3, the DNA is TGCGCCAGCAGCTTCCGATCTGGTCCGGGGTTCGAGCAGTACTTC. It yields the protein CASSFRSGPGFEQYF.

This rearrangement joins TRBV7-3 to TRBJ1-2; no definite D call. Germline CDR1 SGHTA, CDR2 FQGTGA. The CDR3 consists of 13 residues. The germline V and J ends were trimmed by 0 bases and 8 bases, with 10 bases remaining between them. CDR3 DNA sequence: TGTGCCAGCAGCTTAACGGGCAGGATGGGCTACACCTTC. This sequence encodes CASSLTGRMGYTF.

J is TRBJ2-1 and V is TRBV28; D is perhaps TRBD1 (6 bases). Germline assignment: CDR1 MDHEN and CDR2 SYDVKM. The CDR3 consists of 16 residues. Deletions cut 1 base from V and 1 base from J, with 11 bases between. The CDR3 loop reads CASSLSPDRSYNEQFF. In DNA, the CDR3 is TGTGCCAGCAGTTTATCACCCGACAGGTCCTACAATGAGCAGTTCTTC. Looking up the rest from reference TRBV28 and TRBJ2-1 gives the full variable domain: DVKVTQSSRYLVKRTGEKVFLECVQDMDHENMFWYRQDPGLGLRLIYFSYDVKMKEKGDIPEGYSVSREKKERFSLILESASTNQTSMYLCASSLSPDRSYNEQFFGPGTRLTVL.

V usage is TRBV12-3 or TRBV12-4 and J usage is TRBJ2-7; the D call may be TRBD1 or TRBD2 (6 bases each). This CDR3 has 16 residues. The V end lost 2 bases, the J end lost 0 bases, and 14 bases lay between the germline ends. This chain's CDR3 is CASSLRGERLSYEQYF. The CDR3 coding sequence is TGTGCCAGCAGTTTAAGGGGGGAAAGGCTCTCCTACGAGCAGTACTTC.